This T cell receptor beta chain derives from a study of T-cell reconstitution after alpha-beta-depleted transplantation in children. Study-wide points: Surviving recipient T cells and thymic progenitors accounted for the high day-60 TCRbeta diversity observed in some patients. Expanded graft clones, several hundred of them, were reportedly the source of alpha-beta T cells about two months after transplant. Counts and diversity of T cells one year after transplant came mostly from newly produced T cells.

Library preparation (for TCRbeta) was performed with unique molecular identifiers. TCRdb reanalysed the PCR reads using MiXCR and keeps one entry per CDR3 protein. This repertoire shows about 300,000 distinct CDR3 sequences, roughly a tenth found once; its top ten account for 7.5%. Germline V gene lookup returns CDR1 SGDLS and CDR2 YYNGEE. This CDR3 is 16 amino acids long. Between the trimmed V and J ends, which lost 3 bases and 0 bases, there was a span of 14 bases. This clonotype has a count of ten or more. Its target is unknown. This clonotype was sampled from a boy under two years old with acute myeloid leukemia, due to receive a stem cell transplant. The specimen was PBMCs, collected before TCRalphabeta/CD19-depleted stem cell transplant. The chain employs TRBV9 and TRBJ2-3; D possibly corresponds to TRBD2 (6 bases). The CDR3 loop is CASSEAAGTSTDTQYF. CDR3 DNA: TGTGCCAGCAGCGAGGCAGCCGGGACTAGCACAGATACGCAGTATTTT. The full variable domain, completed using reference TRBV9 and TRBJ2-3, is DSGVTQTPKHLITATGQRVTLRCSPRSGDLSVYWYQQSLDQGLQFLIQYYNGEERAKGNILERFSAQQFPDLHSELNLSSLELGDSALYFCASSEAAGTSTDTQYFGPGTRLTVL.